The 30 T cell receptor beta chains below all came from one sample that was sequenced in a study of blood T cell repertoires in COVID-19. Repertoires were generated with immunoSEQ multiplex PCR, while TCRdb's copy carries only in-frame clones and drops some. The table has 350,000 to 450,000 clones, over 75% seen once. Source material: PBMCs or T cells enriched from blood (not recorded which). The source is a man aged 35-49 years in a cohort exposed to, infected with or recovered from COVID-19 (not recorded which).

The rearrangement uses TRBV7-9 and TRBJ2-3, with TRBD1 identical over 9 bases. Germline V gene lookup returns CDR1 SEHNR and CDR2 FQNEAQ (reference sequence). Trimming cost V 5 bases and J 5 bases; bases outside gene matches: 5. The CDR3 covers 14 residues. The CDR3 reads CASSQGQGGDTQYF. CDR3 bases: TGTGCCAGCAGCCAGGGACAGGGTGGAGATACGCAGTATTTT.

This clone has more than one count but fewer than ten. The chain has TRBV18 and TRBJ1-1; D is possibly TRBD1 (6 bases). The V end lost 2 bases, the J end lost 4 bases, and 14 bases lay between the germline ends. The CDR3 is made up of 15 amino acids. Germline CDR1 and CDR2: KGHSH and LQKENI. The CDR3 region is CASSPTGGLGTEAFF. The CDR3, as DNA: TGTGCCAGCTCACCAACGGGGGGGCTCGGCACTGAAGCTTTCTTT. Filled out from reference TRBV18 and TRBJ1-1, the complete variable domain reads NAGVMQNPRHLVRRRGQEARLRCSPMKGHSHVYWYRQLPEEGLKFMVYLQKENIIDESGMPKERFSAEFPKEGPSILRIQQVVRGDSAAYFCASSPTGGLGTEAFFGQGTRLTVV.

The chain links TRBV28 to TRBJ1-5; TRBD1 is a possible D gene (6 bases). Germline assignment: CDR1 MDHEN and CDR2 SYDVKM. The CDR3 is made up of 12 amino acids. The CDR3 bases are TGTGCGAGCCGGGACACGTCCCAGCCCCAGCATTTT. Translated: CASRDTSQPQHF.

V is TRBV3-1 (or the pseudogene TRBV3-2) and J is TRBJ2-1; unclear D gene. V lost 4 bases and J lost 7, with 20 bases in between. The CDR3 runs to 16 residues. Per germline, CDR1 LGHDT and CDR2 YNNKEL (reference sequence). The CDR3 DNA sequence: TGTGCCAGCAGCCTCGCCGGGTTTGGTGGTCGAAATGAGCAGTTCTTC. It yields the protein CASSLAGFGGRNEQFF.

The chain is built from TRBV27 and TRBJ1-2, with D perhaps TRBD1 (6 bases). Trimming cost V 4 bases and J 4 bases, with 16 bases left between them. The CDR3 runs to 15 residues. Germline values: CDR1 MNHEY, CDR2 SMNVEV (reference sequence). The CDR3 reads CASSSTGPRGYGYTF. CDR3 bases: TGTGCCAGCAGTTCGACAGGACCAAGGGGCTATGGCTACACCTTC.

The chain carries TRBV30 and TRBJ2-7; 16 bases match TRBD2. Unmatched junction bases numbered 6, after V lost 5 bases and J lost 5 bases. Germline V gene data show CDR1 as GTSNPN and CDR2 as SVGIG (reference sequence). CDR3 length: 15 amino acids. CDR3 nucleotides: TGTGCCTGGTCGGGACTAGCGGGAGGGAGGCACGAGCAGTACTTC. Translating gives CAWSGLAGGRHEQYF.

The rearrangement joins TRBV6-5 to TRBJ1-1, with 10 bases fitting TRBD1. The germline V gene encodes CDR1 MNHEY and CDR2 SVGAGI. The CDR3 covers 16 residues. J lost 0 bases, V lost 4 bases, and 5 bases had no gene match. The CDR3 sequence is CASSSGTGALNTEAFF. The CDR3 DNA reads TGTGCCAGCAGTTCCGGGACAGGGGCCTTGAACACTGAAGCTTTCTTT.

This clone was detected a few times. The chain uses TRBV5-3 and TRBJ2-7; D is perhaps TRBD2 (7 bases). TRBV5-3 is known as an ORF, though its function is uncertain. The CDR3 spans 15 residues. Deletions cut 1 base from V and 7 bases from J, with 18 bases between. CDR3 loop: CARSLYTGGQWEQYF. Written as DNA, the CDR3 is TGTGCCAGAAGCTTGTATACCGGGGGGCAGTGGGAGCAGTACTTC.

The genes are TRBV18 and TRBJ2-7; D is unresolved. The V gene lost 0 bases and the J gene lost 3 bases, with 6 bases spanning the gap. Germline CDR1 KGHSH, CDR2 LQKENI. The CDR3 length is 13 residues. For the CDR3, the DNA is TGTGCCAGCTCACCACCCTCTCTCTACGAGCAGTACTTC. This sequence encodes CASSPPSLYEQYF. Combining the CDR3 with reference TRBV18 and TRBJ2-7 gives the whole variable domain NAGVMQNPRHLVRRRGQEARLRCSPMKGHSHVYWYRQLPEEGLKFMVYLQKENIIDESGMPKERFSAEFPKEGPSILRIQQVVRGDSAAYFCASSPPSLYEQYFGPGTRLTVT.

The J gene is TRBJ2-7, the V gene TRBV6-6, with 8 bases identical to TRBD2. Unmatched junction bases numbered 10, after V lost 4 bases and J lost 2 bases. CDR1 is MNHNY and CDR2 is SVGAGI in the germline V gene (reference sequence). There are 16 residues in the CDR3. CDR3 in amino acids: CASSFALRAGAYEQYF. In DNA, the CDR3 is TGTGCCAGCAGTTTTGCCCTTCGAGCGGGAGCCTACGAGCAGTACTTC.

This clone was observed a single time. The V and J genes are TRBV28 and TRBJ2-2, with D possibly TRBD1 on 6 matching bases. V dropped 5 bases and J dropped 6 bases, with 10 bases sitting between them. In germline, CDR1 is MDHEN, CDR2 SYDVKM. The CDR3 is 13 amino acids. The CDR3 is CASSLGTPGELFF. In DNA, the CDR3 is TGTGCCAGCAGTCTAGGGACACCCGGGGAGCTGTTTTTT.

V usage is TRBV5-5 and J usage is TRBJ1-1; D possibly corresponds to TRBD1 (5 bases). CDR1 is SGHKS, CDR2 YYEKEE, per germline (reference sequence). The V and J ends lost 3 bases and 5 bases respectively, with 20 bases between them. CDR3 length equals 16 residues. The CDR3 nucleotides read TGTGCCAGCAGCTACAGCCCTCCTTGGGGGGTAACTGAAGCTTTCTTT. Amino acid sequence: CASSYSPPWGVTEAFF. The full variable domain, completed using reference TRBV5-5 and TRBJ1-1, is DAGVTQSPTHLIKTRGQQVTLRCSPISGHKSVSWYQQVLGQGPQFIFQYYEKEERGRGNFPDRFSARQFPNYSSELNVNALLLGDSALYLCASSYSPPWGVTEAFFGQGTRLTVV.

CDR3 bases: TGTGCCAGCAGCTTGGGAGCGGCTCTGAACACCGGGGAGCTGTTTTTT. This translates into CASSLGAALNTGELFF. This chain uses TRBV5-6 with TRBJ2-2; a weak D match, TRBD2 (5 bases). With 0 bases removed from V and 1 base from J, the gap between germline ends came to 10 bases. Germline V gene sequence: CDR1 SGHDT, CDR2 YYEEEE. This CDR3 is built from 16 residues.

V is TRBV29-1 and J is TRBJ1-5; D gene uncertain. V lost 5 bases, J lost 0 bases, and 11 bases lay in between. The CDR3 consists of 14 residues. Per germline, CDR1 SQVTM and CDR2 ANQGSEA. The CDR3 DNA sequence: TGCAGCGTTACCGACGGGTCTAGCAATCAGCCCCAGCATTTT. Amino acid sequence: CSVTDGSSNQPQHF.

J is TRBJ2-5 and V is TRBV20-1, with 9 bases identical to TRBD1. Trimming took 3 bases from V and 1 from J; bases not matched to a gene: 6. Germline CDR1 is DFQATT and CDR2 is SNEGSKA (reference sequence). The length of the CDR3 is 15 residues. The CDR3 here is CSASYRTGAQETQYF. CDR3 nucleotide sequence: TGCAGTGCTAGTTATCGGACAGGGGCCCAAGAGACCCAGTACTTC.

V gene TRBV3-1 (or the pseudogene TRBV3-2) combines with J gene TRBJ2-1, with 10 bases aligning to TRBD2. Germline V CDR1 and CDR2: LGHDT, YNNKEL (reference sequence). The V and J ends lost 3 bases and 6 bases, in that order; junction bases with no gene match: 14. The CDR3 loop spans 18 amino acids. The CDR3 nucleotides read TGTGCCAGCAGCCACCTACGGACTAGCGGCGCCCTCCCCAATGAGCAGTTCTTC. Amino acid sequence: CASSHLRTSGALPNEQFF.

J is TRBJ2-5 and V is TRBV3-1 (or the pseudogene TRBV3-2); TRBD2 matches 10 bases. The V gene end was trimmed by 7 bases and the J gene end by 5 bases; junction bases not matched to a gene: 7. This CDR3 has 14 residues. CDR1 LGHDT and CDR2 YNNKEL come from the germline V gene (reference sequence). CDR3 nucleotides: TGTGCCAGCACTTGGCTAGCGGGAGTGGAGACCCAGTACTTC. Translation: CASTWLAGVETQYF.

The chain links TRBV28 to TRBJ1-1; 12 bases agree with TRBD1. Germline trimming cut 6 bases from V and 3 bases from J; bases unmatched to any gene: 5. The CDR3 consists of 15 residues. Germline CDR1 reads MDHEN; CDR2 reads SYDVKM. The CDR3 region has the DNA TGTGCCAGCAGCGGGACAGGGGGCAAGTACACTGAAGCTTTCTTT. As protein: CASSGTGGKYTEAFF.

The chain's CDR3 is CASRTGQGYRYEQYF. The CDR3 region has the DNA TGTGCCAGCAGAACCGGACAGGGATATCGCTACGAGCAGTACTTC. The chain couples TRBV6-5 to TRBJ2-7, with 8 bases lining up with TRBD1. The V gene's germline CDR1 is MNHEY and CDR2 SVGAGI. V lost 6 bases to trimming and J lost 3 bases; unmatched junction nucleotides: 10. This CDR3 is 15 amino acids long.

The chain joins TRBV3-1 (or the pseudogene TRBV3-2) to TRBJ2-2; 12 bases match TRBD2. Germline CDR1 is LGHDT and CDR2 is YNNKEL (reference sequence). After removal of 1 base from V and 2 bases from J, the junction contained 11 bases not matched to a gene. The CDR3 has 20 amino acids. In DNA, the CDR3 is TGTGCCAGCAGCCAAGCGAGGAGACTAGCGGGAGTCCGAAACACCGGGGAGCTGTTTTTT. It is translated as CASSQARRLAGVRNTGELFF.

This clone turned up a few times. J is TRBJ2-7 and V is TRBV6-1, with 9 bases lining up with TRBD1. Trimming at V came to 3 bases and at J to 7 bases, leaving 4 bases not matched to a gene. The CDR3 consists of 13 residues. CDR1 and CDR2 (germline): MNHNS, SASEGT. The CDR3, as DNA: TGTGCCAGCAGTGAGGGACAGGGTGGGGAGCAGTACTTC. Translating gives CASSEGQGGEQYF.

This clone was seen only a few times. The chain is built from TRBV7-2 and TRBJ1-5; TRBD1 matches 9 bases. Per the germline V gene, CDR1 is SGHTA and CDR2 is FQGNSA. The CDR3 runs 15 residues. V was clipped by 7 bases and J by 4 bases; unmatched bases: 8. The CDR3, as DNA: TGTGCCAGCACCTCGACGGGACAGGGTAATCAGCCCCAGCATTTT. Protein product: CASTSTGQGNQPQHF.

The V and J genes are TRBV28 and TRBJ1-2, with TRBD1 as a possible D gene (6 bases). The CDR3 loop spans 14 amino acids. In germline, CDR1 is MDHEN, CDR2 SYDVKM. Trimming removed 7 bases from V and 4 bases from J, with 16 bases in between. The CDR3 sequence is CASTGGQKSYGYTF. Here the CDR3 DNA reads TGTGCCAGCACGGGCGGACAGAAGTCCTATGGCTACACCTTC.

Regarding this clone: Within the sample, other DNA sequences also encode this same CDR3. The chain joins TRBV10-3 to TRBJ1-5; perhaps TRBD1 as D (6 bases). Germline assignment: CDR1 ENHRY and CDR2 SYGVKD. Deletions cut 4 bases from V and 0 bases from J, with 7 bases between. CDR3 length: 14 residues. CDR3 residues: CAISGQDSNQPQHF. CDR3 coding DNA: TGTGCCATCAGTGGACAGGATAGCAATCAGCCCCAGCATTTT.

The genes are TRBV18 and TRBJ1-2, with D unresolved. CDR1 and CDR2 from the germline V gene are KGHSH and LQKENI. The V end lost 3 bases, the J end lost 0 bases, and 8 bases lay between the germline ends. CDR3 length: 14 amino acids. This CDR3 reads CASSPNKSNYGYTF. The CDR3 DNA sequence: TGTGCCAGCTCACCTAACAAGTCTAACTATGGCTACACCTTC.

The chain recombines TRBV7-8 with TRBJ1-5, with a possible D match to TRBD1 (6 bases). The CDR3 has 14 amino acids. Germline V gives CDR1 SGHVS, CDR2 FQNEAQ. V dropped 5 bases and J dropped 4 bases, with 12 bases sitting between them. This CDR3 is CASSPGTPNQPQHF. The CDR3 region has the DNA TGTGCCAGCAGCCCCGGGACACCGAATCAGCCCCAGCATTTT.

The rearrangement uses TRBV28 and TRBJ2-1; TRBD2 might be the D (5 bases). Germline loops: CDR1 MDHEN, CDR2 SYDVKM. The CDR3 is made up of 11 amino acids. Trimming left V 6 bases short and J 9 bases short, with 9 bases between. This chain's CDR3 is CASRASREQFF. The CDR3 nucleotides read TGTGCCAGCAGAGCTAGCCGTGAGCAGTTCTTC. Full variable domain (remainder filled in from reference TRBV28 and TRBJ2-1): DVKVTQSSRYLVKRTGEKVFLECVQDMDHENMFWYRQDPGLGLRLIYFSYDVKMKEKGDIPEGYSVSREKKERFSLILESASTNQTSMYLCASRASREQFFGPGTRLTVL.

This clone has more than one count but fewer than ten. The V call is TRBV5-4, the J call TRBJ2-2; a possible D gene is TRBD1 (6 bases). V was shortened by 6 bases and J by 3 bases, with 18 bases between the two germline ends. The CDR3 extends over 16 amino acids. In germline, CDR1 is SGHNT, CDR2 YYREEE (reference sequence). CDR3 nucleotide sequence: TGTGCCAGCACCCTGGACAGTGGGAGAGACACCGGGGAGCTGTTTTTT. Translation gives CASTLDSGRDTGELFF.

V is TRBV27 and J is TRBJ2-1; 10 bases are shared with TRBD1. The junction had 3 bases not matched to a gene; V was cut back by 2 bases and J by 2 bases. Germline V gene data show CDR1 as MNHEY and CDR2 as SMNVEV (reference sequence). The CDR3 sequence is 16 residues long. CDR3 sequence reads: CASSLPDRGPYNEQFF. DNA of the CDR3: TGTGCCAGCAGTTTACCTGACAGGGGGCCCTACAATGAGCAGTTCTTC.

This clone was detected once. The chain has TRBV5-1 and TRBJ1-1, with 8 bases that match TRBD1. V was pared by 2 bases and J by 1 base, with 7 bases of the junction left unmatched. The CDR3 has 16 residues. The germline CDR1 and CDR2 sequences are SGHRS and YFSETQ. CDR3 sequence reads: CASSFHGTGTNTEAFF. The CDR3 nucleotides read TGCGCCAGCAGCTTCCACGGGACAGGAACGAACACTGAAGCTTTCTTT.